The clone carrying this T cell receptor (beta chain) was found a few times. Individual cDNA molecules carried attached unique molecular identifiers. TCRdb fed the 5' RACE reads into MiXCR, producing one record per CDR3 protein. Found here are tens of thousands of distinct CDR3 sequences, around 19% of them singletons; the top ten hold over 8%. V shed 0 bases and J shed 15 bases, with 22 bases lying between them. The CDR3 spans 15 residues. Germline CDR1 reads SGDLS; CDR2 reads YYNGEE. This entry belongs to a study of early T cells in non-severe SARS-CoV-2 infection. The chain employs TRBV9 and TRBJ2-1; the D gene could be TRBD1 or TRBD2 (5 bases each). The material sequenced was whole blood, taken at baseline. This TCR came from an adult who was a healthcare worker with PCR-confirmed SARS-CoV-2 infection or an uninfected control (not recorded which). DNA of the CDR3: TGTGCCAGCAGCGTAGAGGGGAGCGGAACCGGGGACCGGTTCTTC. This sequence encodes CASSVEGSGTGDRFF.